One and the same sample provided the 21 T cell receptor beta chains below, sequenced in a study of T cells expressing NK-cell markers. From the 5' RACE reads, TCRdb lists one entry per CDR3 protein and no DNA. This sample's clone table lists 300,000 to 500,000 distinct CDR3 sequences. Sequencing was performed on blood T cells: a sorted CD56 or NKG2C T cell subset, CD4+ or CD8+ T cells, or bulk PBMC T cells (not recorded which). The source of these receptors is a woman in her 50s in good health.

The V gene is TRBV20-1, the J gene TRBJ2-7; with no DNA, the TCRdb D assignment of TRBD2 cannot be verified. Germline values: CDR1 DFQATT, CDR2 SNEGSKA (reference sequence). The CDR3 covers 15 residues. This CDR3 reads CSAKPGTSATYEQYF.

The rearrangement uses TRBV28 and TRBJ2-5; TCRdb reports TRBD2, a call that lacks DNA to check it against. Per the germline V gene, CDR1 is MDHEN and CDR2 is SYDVKM. This CDR3 has 15 amino acids. CDR3 region: CASSSLGLGKETQYF.

The rearrangement uses TRBV11-2 and TRBJ2-1. Germline V CDR1 and CDR2: SGHAT, FQNNGV. The CDR3 loop spans 17 amino acids. CDR3 sequence: CASSLEGRLSSYNEQFF.

The chain is built from TRBV24-1 and TRBJ2-1; TCRdb reports TRBD2, a call that lacks DNA to check it against. Germline loops: CDR1 KGHDR, CDR2 SFDVKD. The length of the CDR3 is 13 residues. CDR3 in amino acids: CAASASGLGEQFF.

The chain uses TRBV11-2 and TRBJ1-1. Looked up from germline, CDR1 is SGHAT and CDR2 is FQNNGV. This CDR3 comprises 14 residues. The CDR3 protein is CASSLDFGVGEAFF.

V usage is TRBV10-2 and J usage is TRBJ2-2. The V gene's germline CDR1 is WSHSY and CDR2 SAAADI. CDR3 length: 14 amino acids. CDR3 amino acids: CASLRAANTGELFF.

This CDR3 is CSAIRQGLGPDTQYF. The chain has TRBV20-1 and TRBJ2-3; as DNA is missing, the TRBD1 call by TCRdb cannot be tested. CDR3 length: 15 amino acids. The germline V gene encodes CDR1 DFQATT and CDR2 SNEGSKA (reference sequence).

V gene TRBV5-1 combines with J gene TRBJ2-7; TCRdb proposes TRBD1, but this gene call is untestable without DNA. Germline-derived CDR1 and CDR2 are SGHRS and YFSETQ. The CDR3 runs 13 residues. The CDR3 loop reads CASSGTGAYEQYF.

The rearrangement joins TRBV20-1 to TRBJ2-2; the D gene TCRdb calls, TRBD2, cannot be checked with no DNA. Germline CDR1 and CDR2: DFQATT and SNEGSKA (reference sequence). This CDR3 region has 14 residues. The CDR3 loop reads CSARRDARPGELFF.

This chain's CDR3 is CSAPKDRAQGNEQFF. The chain combines TRBV20-1 with TRBJ2-1; TCRdb proposes TRBD1, but this gene call is untestable without DNA. Per germline, CDR1 DFQATT and CDR2 SNEGSKA (reference sequence). CDR3 length: 15 residues.

This chain joins TRBV7-3 and TRBJ2-7; there is no DNA to check the TCRdb D call of TRBD2. The germline V gene has CDR1 SGHTA and CDR2 FQGTGA. There are 17 residues in the CDR3. The CDR3 reads CASSLSGWDTGTYEQYF.

V and J are TRBV12-3 or TRBV12-4 and TRBJ2-3; with no DNA, the TCRdb D assignment of TRBD2 cannot be verified. This CDR3 has 16 residues. Here the CDR3 reads CASSYRGLAAEGTQYF.

The chain employs TRBV11-3 and TRBJ2-6. Germline V gene sequence: CDR1 SGHNT, CDR2 YENEEA. The CDR3 length is 17 residues. The CDR3: CASSLDRGLSGANVLTF.

V usage is TRBV15 and J usage is TRBJ2-3; TCRdb designates TRBD2, a call that cannot be tested without DNA. The germline CDR1 and CDR2 sequences are LNHNV and YYDKDF (reference sequence). This CDR3 region has 16 residues. The CDR3 protein is CATSRERLANTDTQYF. Variable domain in full (rest from reference TRBV15 and TRBJ2-3): DAMVIQNPRYQVTQFGKPVTLSCSQTLNHNVMYWYQQKSSQAPKLLFHYYDKDFNNEADTPDNFQSRRPNTSFCFLDIRSPGLGDTAMYLCATSRERLANTDTQYFGPGTRLTVL.

This rearrangement joins TRBV12-3 or TRBV12-4 to TRBJ2-1; the TCRdb D gene call, TRBD2, has no DNA to confirm it. The CDR3 sequence is 15 residues long. The CDR3 loop reads CASTSPPTHYNEQFF.

V is TRBV5-1 and J is TRBJ2-2. The length of the CDR3 is 16 residues. In germline, CDR1 is SGHRS, CDR2 YFSETQ. The CDR3 here is CASSLSGKLNTGELFF.

This sequence joins TRBV7-2 and TRBJ2-1. CDR1 is SGHTA, CDR2 FQGNSA, per germline. The CDR3 consists of 13 residues. CDR3: CASRSGSGNEQFF.

This chain links TRBV12-3 or TRBV12-4 with TRBJ2-3; there is no DNA to check the TCRdb D call of TRBD2. This CDR3 spans 15 amino acids. The CDR3 loop is CASSPSGGSTDTQYF.

The J gene is TRBJ1-2, the V gene TRBV4-1. This CDR3 comprises 14 residues. CDR1 is MGHRA, CDR2 YSYEKL, per germline. CDR3: CASSQVGHNYGYTF.

V usage is TRBV29-1 and J usage is TRBJ2-1; without DNA, the TCRdb call of TRBD1 cannot be checked. This CDR3 spans 13 amino acids. Germline V CDR1 and CDR2: SQVTM, ANQGSEA. The CDR3: CSVEGQGSNEQFF.

The gene calls are TRBV11-3 and TRBJ1-4. CDR1 is SGHNT, CDR2 YENEEA, per germline. There are 14 residues in the CDR3. The CDR3 spells CASSQAAVKEKLFF.